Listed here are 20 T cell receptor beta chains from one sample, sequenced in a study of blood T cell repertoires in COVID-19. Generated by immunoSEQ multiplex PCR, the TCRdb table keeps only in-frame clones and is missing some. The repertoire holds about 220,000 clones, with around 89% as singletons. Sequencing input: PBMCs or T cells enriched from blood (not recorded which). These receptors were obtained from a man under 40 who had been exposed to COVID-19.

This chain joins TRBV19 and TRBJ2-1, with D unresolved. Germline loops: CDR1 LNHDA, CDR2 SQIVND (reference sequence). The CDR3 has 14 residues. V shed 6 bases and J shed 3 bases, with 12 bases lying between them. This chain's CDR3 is CASRSGFIYNEQFF. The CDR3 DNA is TGTGCCAGTAGATCCGGGTTTATCTACAATGAGCAGTTCTTC.

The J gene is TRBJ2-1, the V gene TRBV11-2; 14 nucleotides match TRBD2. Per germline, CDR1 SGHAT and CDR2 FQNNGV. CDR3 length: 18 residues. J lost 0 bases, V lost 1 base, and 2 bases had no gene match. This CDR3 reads CASSLGTSGGSSYNEQFF. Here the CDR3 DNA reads TGTGCCAGCAGCTTAGGGACTAGCGGGGGGAGCTCCTACAATGAGCAGTTCTTC.

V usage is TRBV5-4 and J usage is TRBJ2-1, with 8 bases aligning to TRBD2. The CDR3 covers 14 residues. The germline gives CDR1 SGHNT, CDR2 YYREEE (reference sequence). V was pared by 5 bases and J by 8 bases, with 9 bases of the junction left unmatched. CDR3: CASRGRSGVDEQFF. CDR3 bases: TGTGCCAGCAGGGGGCGTAGCGGGGTCGATGAGCAGTTCTTC.

CDR3 in amino acids: CASSFSPGRRGYTF. CDR3 nucleotide sequence: TGTGCCAGCAGCTTCTCGCCAGGGCGGCGAGGCTACACCTTC. The chain uses TRBV5-6 and TRBJ1-2; a weak D match, TRBD1 (5 bases). Per germline, CDR1 SGHDT and CDR2 YYEEEE. This CDR3 contains 14 residues. Trimming took 2 bases from V and 8 from J, leaving 16 bases between them.

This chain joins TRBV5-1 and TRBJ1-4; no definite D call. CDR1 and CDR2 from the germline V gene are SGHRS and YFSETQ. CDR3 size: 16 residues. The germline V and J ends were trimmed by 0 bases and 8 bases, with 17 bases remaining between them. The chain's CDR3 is CASSLAVSNPREKLFF. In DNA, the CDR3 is TGCGCCAGCAGCTTGGCCGTATCAAACCCGCGGGAAAAACTGTTTTTT.

The CDR3 coding sequence is TGTGCCAGCAGTCGTAGGGGACAGGGGCGGGTACAGCCCCAGCATTTT. This translates into CASSRRGQGRVQPQHF. J is TRBJ1-5 and V is TRBV6-2 or TRBV6-3, with 10 nucleotides matching TRBD1. Germline V gene lookup returns CDR1 MNHEY and CDR2 SVGEGT. V dropped 5 bases and J dropped 7; count of bases not matched to a gene: 11. The CDR3 length is 16 residues.

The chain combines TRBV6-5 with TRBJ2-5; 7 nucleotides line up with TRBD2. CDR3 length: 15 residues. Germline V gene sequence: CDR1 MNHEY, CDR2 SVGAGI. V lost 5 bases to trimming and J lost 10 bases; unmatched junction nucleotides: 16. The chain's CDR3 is CASSLRVGGKRDQYF. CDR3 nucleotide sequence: TGTGCCAGCAGTCTCCGTGTCGGGGGGAAGAGGGACCAGTACTTC.

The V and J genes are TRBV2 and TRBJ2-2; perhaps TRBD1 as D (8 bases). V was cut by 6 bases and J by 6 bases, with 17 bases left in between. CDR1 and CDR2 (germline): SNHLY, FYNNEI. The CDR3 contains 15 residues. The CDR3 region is CASSGGQGAAGELFF. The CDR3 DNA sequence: TGTGCCAGCAGCGGGGGGCAGGGGGCGGCCGGGGAGCTGTTTTTT.

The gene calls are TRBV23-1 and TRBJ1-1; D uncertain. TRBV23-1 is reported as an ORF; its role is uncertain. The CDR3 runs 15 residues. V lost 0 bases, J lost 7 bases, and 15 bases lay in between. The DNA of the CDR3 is TGCGCCAGCAGTCAATCTCCCGGCAGTCGGGGTGAAGCTTTCTTT. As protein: CASSQSPGSRGEAFF.

CDR3 region: CAWSREGQLDNSPLHF. The CDR3, as DNA: TGTGCCTGGTCCCGGGAAGGACAGTTAGATAATTCACCCCTCCACTTT. The chain combines TRBV30 with TRBJ1-6, with TRBD1 as a possible D gene (6 bases). The ends were cut back, 5 bases at V and 5 bases at J, with 19 bases in the middle. Germline V gives CDR1 GTSNPN, CDR2 SVGIG (reference sequence). CDR3 size: 16 residues.

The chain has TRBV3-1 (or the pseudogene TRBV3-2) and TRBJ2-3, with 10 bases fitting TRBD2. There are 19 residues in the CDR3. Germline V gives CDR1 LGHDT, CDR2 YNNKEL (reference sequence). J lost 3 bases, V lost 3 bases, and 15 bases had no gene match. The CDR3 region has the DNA TGTGCCAGCAGCCAGTTACCCCTCACTAGCGGGGTGGTTACAGATACGCAGTATTTT. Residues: CASSQLPLTSGVVTDTQYF.

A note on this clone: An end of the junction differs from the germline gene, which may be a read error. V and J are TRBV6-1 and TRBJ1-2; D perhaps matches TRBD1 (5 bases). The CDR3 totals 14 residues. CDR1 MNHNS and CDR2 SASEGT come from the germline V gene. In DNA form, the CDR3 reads TGTGCCAGCAGGGAAGGTGGGGGGAGCGATGGCTACACCTTC. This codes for CASREGGGSDGYTF.

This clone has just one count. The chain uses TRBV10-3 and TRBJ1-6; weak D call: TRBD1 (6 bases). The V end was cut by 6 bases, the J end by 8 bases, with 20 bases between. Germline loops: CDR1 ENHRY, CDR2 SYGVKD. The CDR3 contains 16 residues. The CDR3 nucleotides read TGTGCCATCAGGGACAGTTCGTTTTACTTTGATTCACCCCTCCACTTT. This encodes CAIRDSSFYFDSPLHF.

CDR3 DNA sequence: TGTGCCAGCAGACGAGGGACAGGGGGTGAGATAGGGAACACTGAAGCTTTCTTT. It codes for CASRRGTGGEIGNTEAFF. J is TRBJ1-1 and V is TRBV6-6, with 11 positions matching TRBD1. With V trimmed by 6 bases and J by 1 base, 13 bases remained unmatched. CDR1 and CDR2 from the germline V gene are MNHNY and SVGAGI (reference sequence). This CDR3 comprises 18 residues.

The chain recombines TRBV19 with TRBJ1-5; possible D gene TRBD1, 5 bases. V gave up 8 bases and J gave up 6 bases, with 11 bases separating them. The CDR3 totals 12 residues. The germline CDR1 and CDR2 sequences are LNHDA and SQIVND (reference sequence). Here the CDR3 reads CASGGLGQPQHF. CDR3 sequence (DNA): TGTGCCAGTGGGGGGTTGGGTCAGCCCCAGCATTTT.

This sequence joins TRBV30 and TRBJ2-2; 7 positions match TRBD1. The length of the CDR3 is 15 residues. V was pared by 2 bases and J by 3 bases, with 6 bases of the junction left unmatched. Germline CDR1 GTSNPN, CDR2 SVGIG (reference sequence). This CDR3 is CAWSPETGYTGELFF. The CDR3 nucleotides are TGTGCCTGGAGTCCCGAGACAGGGTACACCGGGGAGCTGTTTTTT.

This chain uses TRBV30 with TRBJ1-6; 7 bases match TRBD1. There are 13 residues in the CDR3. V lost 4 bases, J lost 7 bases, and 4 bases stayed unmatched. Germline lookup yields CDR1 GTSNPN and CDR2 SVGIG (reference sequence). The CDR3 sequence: CAWNDRENSPLHF. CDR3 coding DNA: TGTGCCTGGAACGACAGGGAAAATTCACCCCTCCACTTT.

CDR3 residues: CAKERGGIDTQYF. The CDR3 DNA reads as TGTGCCAAAGAGCGGGGGGGCATCGATACGCAGTATTTT. The rearrangement links TRBV19 to TRBJ2-3, with TRBD2 matching over 10 bases. With V trimmed by 10 bases and J by 6 bases, 7 bases remained unmatched. This CDR3 comprises 13 residues. The germline CDR1 and CDR2 sequences are LNHDA and SQIVND (reference sequence).

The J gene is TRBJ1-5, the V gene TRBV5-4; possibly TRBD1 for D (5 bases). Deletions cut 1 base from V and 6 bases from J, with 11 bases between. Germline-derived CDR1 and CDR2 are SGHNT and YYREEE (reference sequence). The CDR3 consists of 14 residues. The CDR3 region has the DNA TGTGCCAGCAGCTTGAGGGGCGCCGGTCAGCCCCAGCATTTT. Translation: CASSLRGAGQPQHF. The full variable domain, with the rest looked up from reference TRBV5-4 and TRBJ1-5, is ETGVTQSPTHLIKTRGQQVTLRCSSQSGHNTVSWYQQALGQGPQFIFQYYREEENGRGNFPPRFSGLQFPNYSSELNVNALELDDSALYLCASSLRGAGQPQHFGDGTRLSIL.

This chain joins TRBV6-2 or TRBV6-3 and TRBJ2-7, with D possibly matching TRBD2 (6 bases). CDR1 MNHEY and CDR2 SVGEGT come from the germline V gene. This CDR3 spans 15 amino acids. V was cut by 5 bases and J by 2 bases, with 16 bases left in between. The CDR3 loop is CASSPGLWGAYEQYF. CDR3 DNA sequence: TGTGCCAGCAGTCCGGGCCTTTGGGGGGCCTACGAGCAGTACTTC.